The following is a T cell receptor beta chain sequence with its context. Its antigen remains unidentified. This sample is drawn from a study of PD-1 blockade in mismatch repair-deficient tumors. Study information: Enrolled about 2012-2016, patients had progressing, pretreated mismatch repair-deficient cancers of 12 to 13 types.

Findings and limits, study-wide: Tumor-resident clones, often undetectable pretreatment in blood, expanded then contracted after pembrolizumab.

Looked up from germline, CDR1 is MNHNS and CDR2 is SASEGT. J was trimmed by 5 bases and V by 7 bases; bases with no gene match: 9. This CDR3 region has 15 residues. Generated by immunoSEQ multiplex PCR, the TCRdb table keeps only in-frame clones and is missing some. The sample carries about 39,000 clones, 80% to 85% recorded once. This clonotype was sampled from an adult with mismatch repair-deficient cancer. The material sequenced was PBMCs, taken roughly nine months after starting pembrolizumab. The chain joins TRBV6-1 to TRBJ2-3; 10 bases match TRBD2. CDR3 sequence: CASIQRTSGLDTQYF. CDR3 nucleotides: TGTGCCAGCATCCAGAGGACTAGCGGACTAGATACGCAGTATTTT.